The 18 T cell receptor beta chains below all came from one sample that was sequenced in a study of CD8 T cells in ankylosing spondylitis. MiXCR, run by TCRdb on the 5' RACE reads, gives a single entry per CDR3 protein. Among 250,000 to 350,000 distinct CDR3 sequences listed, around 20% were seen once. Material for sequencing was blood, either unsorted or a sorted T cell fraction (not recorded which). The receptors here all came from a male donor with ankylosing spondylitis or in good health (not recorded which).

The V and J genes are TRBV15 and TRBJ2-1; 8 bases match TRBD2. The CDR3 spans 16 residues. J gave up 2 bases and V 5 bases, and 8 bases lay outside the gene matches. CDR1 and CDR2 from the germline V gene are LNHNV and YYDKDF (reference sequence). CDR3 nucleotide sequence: TGTGCCACCAGCCCACGACTAGCGCCAGCCTACAATGAGCAGTTCTTC. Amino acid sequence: CATSPRLAPAYNEQFF.

Here the CDR3 reads CASTEGHSNQPQHF. CDR3 nucleotide sequence: TGTGCCAGCACTGAGGGGCATAGCAATCAGCCCCAGCATTTT. V usage is TRBV2 and J usage is TRBJ1-5; D possibly corresponds to TRBD1 (5 bases). CDR3 size: 14 residues. Trimming took 7 bases from V and 0 from J, leaving 10 bases between them. Germline values: CDR1 SNHLY, CDR2 FYNNEI.

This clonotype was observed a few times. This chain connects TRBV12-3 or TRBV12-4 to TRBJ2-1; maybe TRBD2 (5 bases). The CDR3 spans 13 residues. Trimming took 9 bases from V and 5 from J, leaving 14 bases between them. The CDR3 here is CASYTGLNNEQFF. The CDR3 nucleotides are TGTGCCAGTTATACTGGACTCAACAATGAGCAGTTCTTC.

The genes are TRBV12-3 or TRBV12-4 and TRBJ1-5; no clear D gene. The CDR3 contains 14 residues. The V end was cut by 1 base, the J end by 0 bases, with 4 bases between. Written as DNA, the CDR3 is TGTGCCAGCAGTTTAGAGCATAGCAATCAGCCCCAGCATTTT. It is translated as CASSLEHSNQPQHF.

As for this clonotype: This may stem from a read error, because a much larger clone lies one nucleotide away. CDR3 nucleotides: TGTGCCAGCAGTCCCCGCAGTGACAATGAAGCTTTCTTT. Protein product: CASSPRSDNEAFF. V gene TRBV12-3 or TRBV12-4 combines with J gene TRBJ1-1; D uncertain. The CDR3 runs 13 residues. Trimming left V 5 bases short and J 7 bases short, with 14 bases between.

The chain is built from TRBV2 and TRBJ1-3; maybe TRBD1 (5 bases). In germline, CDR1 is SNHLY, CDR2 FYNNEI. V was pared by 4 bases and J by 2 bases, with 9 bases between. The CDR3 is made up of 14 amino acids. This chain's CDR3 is CASSGRAAGNTIYF. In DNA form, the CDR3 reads TGTGCCAGCAGTGGCAGGGCGGCTGGAAACACCATATATTTT.

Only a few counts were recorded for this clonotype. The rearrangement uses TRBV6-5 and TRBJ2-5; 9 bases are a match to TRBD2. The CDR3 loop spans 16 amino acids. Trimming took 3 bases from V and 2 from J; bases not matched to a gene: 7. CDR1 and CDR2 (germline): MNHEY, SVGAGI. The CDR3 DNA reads TGTGCCAGCAGTTATCGATTGGCGGGGGGGCAAGAGACCCAGTACTTC. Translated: CASSYRLAGGQETQYF.

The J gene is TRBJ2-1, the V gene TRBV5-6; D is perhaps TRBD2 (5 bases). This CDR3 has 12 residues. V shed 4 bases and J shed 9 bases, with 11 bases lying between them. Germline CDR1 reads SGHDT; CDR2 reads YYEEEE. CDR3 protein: CASSPLVGEQFF. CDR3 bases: TGTGCCAGCAGCCCACTAGTCGGTGAGCAGTTCTTC.

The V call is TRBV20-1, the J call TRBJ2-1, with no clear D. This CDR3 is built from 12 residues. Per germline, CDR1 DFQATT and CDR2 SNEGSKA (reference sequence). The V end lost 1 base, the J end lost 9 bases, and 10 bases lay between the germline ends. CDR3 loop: CSARVVHSEQFF. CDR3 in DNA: TGCAGTGCTAGAGTCGTGCATAGTGAGCAGTTCTTC.

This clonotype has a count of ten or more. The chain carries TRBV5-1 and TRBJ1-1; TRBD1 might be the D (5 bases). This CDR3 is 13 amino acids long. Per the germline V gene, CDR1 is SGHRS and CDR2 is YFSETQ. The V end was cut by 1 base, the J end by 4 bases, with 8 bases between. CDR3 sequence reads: CASSLSRGTEAFF. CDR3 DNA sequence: TGCGCCAGCAGCTTGTCAAGGGGCACTGAAGCTTTCTTT.

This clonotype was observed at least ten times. The CDR3 DNA sequence: TGTGCCAGCAAAAAGGGTTGGAATTCACCCCTCCACTTT. Translation: CASKKGWNSPLHF. The chain has TRBV6-1 and TRBJ1-6; the D is unclear. The CDR3 loop spans 13 amino acids. Trimming took 7 bases from V and 7 from J, leaving 11 bases between them. Germline assignment: CDR1 MNHNS and CDR2 SASEGT.

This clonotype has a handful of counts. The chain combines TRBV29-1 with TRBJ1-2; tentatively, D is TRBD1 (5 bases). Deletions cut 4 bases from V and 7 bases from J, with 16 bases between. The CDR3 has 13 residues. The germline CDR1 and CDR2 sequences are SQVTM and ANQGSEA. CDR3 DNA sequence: TGCAGCGTTGTCCCGGGGGGTTACCTTGGCTACACCTTC. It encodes CSVVPGGYLGYTF.

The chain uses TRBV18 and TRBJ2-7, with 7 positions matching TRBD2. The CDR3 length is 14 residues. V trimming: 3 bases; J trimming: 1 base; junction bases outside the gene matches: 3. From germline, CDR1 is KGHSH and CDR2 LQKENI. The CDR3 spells CASSPGTTSYEQYV. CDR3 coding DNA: TGTGCCAGCTCACCCGGGACTACATCCTACGAGCAGTACGTC.

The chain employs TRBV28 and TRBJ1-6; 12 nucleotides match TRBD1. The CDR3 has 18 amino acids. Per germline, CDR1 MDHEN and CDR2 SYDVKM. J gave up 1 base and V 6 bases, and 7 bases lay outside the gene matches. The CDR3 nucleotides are TGTGCCAGCAGAACCGGGACAGGGGGCGTTTCCTATAATTCACCCCTCCACTTT. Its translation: CASRTGTGGVSYNSPLHF.

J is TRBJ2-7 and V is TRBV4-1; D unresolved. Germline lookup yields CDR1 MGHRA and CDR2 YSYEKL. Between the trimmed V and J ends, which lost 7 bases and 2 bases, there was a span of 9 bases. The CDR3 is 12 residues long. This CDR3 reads CASTQATYEQYV. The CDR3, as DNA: TGCGCCAGCACTCAGGCCACCTACGAGCAGTACGTC.

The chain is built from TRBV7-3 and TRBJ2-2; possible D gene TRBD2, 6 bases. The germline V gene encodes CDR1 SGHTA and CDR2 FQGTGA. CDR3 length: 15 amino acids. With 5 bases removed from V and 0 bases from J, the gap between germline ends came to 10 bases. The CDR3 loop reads CASSEGLTNTGELFF. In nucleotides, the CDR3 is TGTGCCAGCAGCGAAGGACTAACGAACACCGGGGAGCTGTTTTTT.

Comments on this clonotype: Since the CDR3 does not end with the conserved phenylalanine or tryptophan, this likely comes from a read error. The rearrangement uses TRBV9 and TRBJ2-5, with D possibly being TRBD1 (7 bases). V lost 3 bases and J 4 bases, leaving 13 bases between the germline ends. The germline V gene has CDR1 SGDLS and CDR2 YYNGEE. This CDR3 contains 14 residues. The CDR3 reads CASSDPRGAETQYL. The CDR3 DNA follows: TGTGCCAGCAGCGACCCCAGGGGGGCAGAGACCCAGTACCTC.

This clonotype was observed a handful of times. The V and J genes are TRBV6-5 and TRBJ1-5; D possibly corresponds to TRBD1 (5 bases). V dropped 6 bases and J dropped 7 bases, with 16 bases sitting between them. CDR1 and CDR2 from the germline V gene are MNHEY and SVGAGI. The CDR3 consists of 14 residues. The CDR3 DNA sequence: TGTGCCAGCAGACTCGCTCCTCGGGGGCAGCCCCAGCATTTT. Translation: CASRLAPRGQPQHF.